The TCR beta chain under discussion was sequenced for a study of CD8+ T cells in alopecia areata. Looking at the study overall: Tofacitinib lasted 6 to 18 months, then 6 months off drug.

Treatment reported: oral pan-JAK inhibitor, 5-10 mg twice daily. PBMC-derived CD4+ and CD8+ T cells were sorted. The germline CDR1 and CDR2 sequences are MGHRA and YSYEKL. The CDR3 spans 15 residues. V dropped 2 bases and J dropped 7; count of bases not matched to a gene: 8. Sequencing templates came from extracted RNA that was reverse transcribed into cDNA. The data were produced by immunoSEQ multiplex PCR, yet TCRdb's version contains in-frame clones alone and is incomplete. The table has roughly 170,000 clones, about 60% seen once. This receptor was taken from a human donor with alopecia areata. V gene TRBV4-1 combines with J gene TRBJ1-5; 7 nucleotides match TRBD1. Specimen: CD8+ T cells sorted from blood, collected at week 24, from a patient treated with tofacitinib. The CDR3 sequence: CASSQRLDRAQPQHF. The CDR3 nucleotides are TGCGCCAGCAGCCAAAGACTCGACAGGGCCCAGCCCCAGCATTTT.